This T cell receptor beta chain appears in the sequencing data of a study of T cells in Graves' hyperthyroidism and ophthalmopathy (dated by TCRdb to the late 2010s). Regarding the complete study: Peripheral blood samples were taken at the time of initial diagnosis, prior to any treatment. The paper describes TCR Vbeta CDR3 sequencing of 140 or so peripheral blood samples, made up of approximately 40 ophthalmopathy patients, 70 to 75 hyperthyroidism patients and about 17 progressor patients. The 90 to 100 discovery patients were randomly split 7:3 into training and test sets. After sampling, hyperthyroidism patients received methimazole starting at 30 mg daily, and ophthalmopathy patients received high-dose intravenous methylprednisolone. To identify TCR V-J signatures that set the groups apart, the researchers used a discovery cohort of more than 95 patients, made up of fewer than 50 with Graves' ophthalmopathy and 57 with stable Graves' hyperthyroidism. An independent validation cohort of fewer than 20 hyperthyroidism patients and 17 patients who later progressed to ophthalmopathy tested prospective prediction of ophthalmopathy. Thyroid tissue and blood T-cell repertoires from several Graves' hyperthyroidism patients were also compared in the study. Study-wide conclusions, independent of this receptor: Sample size was not statistically predetermined, and investigators were not blinded to group allocation. Most expanded thyroid clonotypes (frequency above 0.001) were also detected in blood, a finding suggesting that blood repertoires may reflect thyroid immune responses. In cross-validation, a model built on a 13 V-J signature told ophthalmopathy apart from stable hyperthyroidism with over 85% sensitivity and around 83% specificity, and in testing the same model reached 80%/75%. During validation, the model predicted progression to ophthalmopathy a median of approximately 6.5 months ahead of onset, with just under 71% sensitivity and roughly 75% specificity.

Stable Graves' hyperthyroidism was defined as the absence of progression to ophthalmopathy over 18 months of follow-up. Hyperthyroidism patients were newly diagnosed, with disease duration under 2 months, and aged 18 to 65 years. Exclusion was applied to patients with uncontrolled infections, other autoimmune diseases, pregnancy or lactation. Diagnoses relied on clinical symptoms, serum thyroxine and TRAb, thyroid ultrasound and orbital computed tomography. PBMCs were isolated from about 10 ml of fresh peripheral blood by Ficoll-Paque density gradient centrifugation. Total RNA was extracted using Trizol reagent, and RNA quality was assessed on an Agilent 2100 Bioanalyzer. The TCR beta CDR3 regions were amplified from the RNA transcripts. The first round of RT-PCR for the TCR CDR3 was performed with the HTBI primer set and the Qiagen OneStep RT-PCR kit. Libraries were constructed in a second round of multiplex PCR, after which size selection and purification were performed. Libraries were sequenced paired-end with 100 bp reads on an Illumina HiSeq2000. Turning to the authors' computational methods: SOAPnuke was used to process the raw data, throwing out any read that contained adapters or uncalled bases, had a mean Phred below 15, or lacked an exact constant-primer or identifier match. High-quality paired reads were merged with COPE v1.2.5, and unique nucleotide sequences were defined as clonotypes. MiTCR v1.1 was used to align clonotypes to the IMGT TRBV, TRBD and TRBJ reference segments. Only V-J combinations with frequency above 0.0001, covering approximately 99% of repertoires, were analysed. A TCS score was defined as the ratio between F50 (clonal expansion) and ExV (chaos), using BLOSUM62-based TCRdist between CDR3 peptides within each V-J. Welch's t-statistics and random forest reduced roughly 500 V-J features to 10 to 15, which were used in a naive Bayes classifier (R e1071). TCRdb reprocessing: public reads trimmed at Q25 with fastp, clones called with MiXCR, in-frame beta chains kept. Each record represents a unique CDR3 protein, reported with the most common genes and DNA among its rows. TCRdb's processing, not the authors' own work, is the source of the V and J calls. The sample table records under 350,000 distinct CDR3 sequences; 18% of these occur just once. The top ten clones comprise under 55% of the sample.

This clonotype has a count of ten or more. The specificity of this receptor is unknown. Per-base quality was not reported, and no clone a single base away is much larger than it. The germline V gene provides CDR1 SGHRS and CDR2 YFSETQ. From the cysteine up to the phenylalanine, the CDR3 has a length of 13 residues. Of all the DNA, just the CDR3 is kept, 39 bases in frame from base 1. V lost 6 bases and J lost 8 bases, and the count of bases not matched to a germline gene is 8. Sequenced input: blood. Here the chain combines TRBV5-1 and TRBJ1-2; 9 bases in the middle match TRBD1. The receptor comes from a woman aged 50 to 65 with Graves' hyperthyroidism. CDR3 loop: CASNPTGGQGYTF. The sequenced DNA is TGCGCCAGCAACCCTACAGGGGGCCAAGGCTACACCTTC.